This is a list of T cell receptor beta chains from one sample in a study of blood T cells in healthy people across ages. MiXCR, applied by TCRdb to the 5' RACE reads, yields one record per CDR3 protein. The sample lists 2 million or so distinct CDR3 sequences; 49% were seen once. Sequenced material: blood. The receptors were gathered from a woman between 40 and 55 years old in good health. Each CDR3 is given with its conserved first and last residue. D genes are given only for firm matches. Some rows mark clone size as missing; the rest say once, few, many or name a class of expanded clone.

D	V	length	J	size	CDR3	DNA
NA	TRBV27	15	TRBJ1-2	NA	CASRNSGRTSYGYTF	TGTGCCAGCAGGAACTCGGGACGTACATCCTATGGCTACACCTTC
TRBD2	TRBV5-1	16	TRBJ2-5	many	CASSKEGLAGEETQYF	TGCGCCAGCAGCAAAGAAGGACTAGCGGGTGAGGAGACCCAGTACTTC
NA	TRBV29-1	14	TRBJ1-4	few	CSAAVTGTNEKLFF	TGCAGCGCCGCTGTGACAGGAACTAATGAAAAACTGTTTTTT
NA	TRBV20-1	15	TRBJ2-3	NA	CSARDILKSTDTQYF	TGCAGTGCTAGAGATATTCTTAAAAGCACAGATACGCAGTATTTT
NA	TRBV6-5	14	TRBJ2-7	NA	CASSASVATYEQYF	TGTGCCAGCAGCGCCAGTGTGGCCACCTACGAGCAGTACTTC
NA	TRBV5-1	13	TRBJ2-7	NA	CASSLIDSGEQYF	TGCGCCAGCAGCTTAATAGACTCTGGCGAGCAGTACTTC
TRBD2	TRBV6-5	16	TRBJ2-1	NA	CASSYRSGLAYNEQFF	TGTGCCAGCAGTTACAGGTCGGGACTAGCATACAATGAGCAGTTCTTC
NA	TRBV7-9	15	TRBJ1-1	few	CASSLGNVMNTEAFF	TGTGCCAGTAGCTTAGGCAACGTAATGAACACTGAAGCTTTCTTT
TRBD2	TRBV20-1	15	TRBJ2-1	NA	CSALGGLAGVNEQFF	TGCAGTGCCCTCGGCGGACTAGCGGGGGTAAATGAGCAGTTCTTC
NA	TRBV7-9	11	TRBJ1-4	NA	CASGANEKLFF	TGTGCCAGCGGAGCTAATGAAAAACTGTTTTTT
NA	TRBV5-1	13	TRBJ2-1	few	CASSIRGSDEQFF	TGCGCCAGCAGTATCAGGGGTTCCGATGAGCAGTTCTTC
NA	TRBV7-6	12	TRBJ2-7	NA	CASSLFEGEQYF	TGTGCCAGCAGCTTATTCGAAGGCGAGCAGTACTTC
NA	TRBV4-1	16	TRBJ2-2	NA	CASSQTGTSNTGELFF	TGCGCCAGCAGCCAGACCGGGACATCTAACACCGGGGAGCTGTTTTTT
NA	TRBV6-2/TRBV6-3	12	TRBJ1-5	few	CASSWINQPQHF	TGTGCCAGTAGTTGGATCAATCAGCCCCAGCATTTT
TRBD2	TRBV11-1	15	TRBJ2-5	few	CASSREIAGQETQYF	TGTGCCAGCAGCCGTGAAATAGCGGGGCAGGAGACCCAGTACTTC
TRBD1	TRBV28	10	TRBJ2-7	NA	CASSLDRVYF	TGTGCCAGCAGTTTAGACAGGGTGTACTTC
NA	TRBV9	14	TRBJ2-5	NA	CASSFPGSGETQYF	TGTGCCAGCAGTTTCCCAGGGTCTGGAGAGACCCAGTACTTC
TRBD1	TRBV7-2	16	TRBJ2-1	few	CASSLAGTGSFNEQFF	TGTGCCAGCAGCTTAGCCGGGACAGGGTCGTTCAATGAGCAGTTCTTC
NA	TRBV7-8	17	TRBJ1-1	NA	CASSLGGRGSARTEAFF	TGTGCCAGCAGCTTAGGGGGCAGGGGATCGGCTCGGACTGAAGCTTTCTTT
TRBD2	TRBV20-1	14	TRBJ2-5	NA	CSAPSGGASETQYF	TGCAGTGCTCCCAGCGGGGGGGCAAGTGAGACCCAGTACTTC
NA	TRBV10-2	15	TRBJ2-5	NA	CASLQGSGFKETQYF	TGCGCCAGCCTCCAAGGGTCGGGATTTAAAGAGACCCAGTACTTC
TRBD2	TRBV20-1	16	TRBJ2-1	NA	CSVRGVSGGRINEQFF	TGCAGTGTCAGAGGGGTATCGGGGGGGCGCATAAATGAGCAGTTCTTC
NA	TRBV20-1	13	TRBJ2-1	NA	CSAVLVPLREQFF	TGCAGTGCTGTTCTAGTCCCTTTGCGTGAGCAGTTCTTC
NA	TRBV20-1	13	TRBJ2-3	few	CSAETHNADTQYF	TGCAGTGCCGAGACCCATAACGCGGATACGCAGTATTTT
NA	TRBV4-2	12	TRBJ1-2	few	CASSPRDTSYTF	TGTGCCAGCAGCCCCCGGGACACAAGCTACACCTTC
TRBD1	TRBV2	15	TRBJ2-2	NA	CASRTQTGGTGELFF	TGTGCCAGCAGAACCCAAACAGGGGGGACCGGGGAGCTGTTTTTT
NA	TRBV25-1	14	TRBJ2-1	NA	CASSVQESYNEQFF	TGTGCCAGCAGTGTACAGGAGTCCTACAATGAGCAGTTCTTC
TRBD2	TRBV7-2	15	TRBJ2-3	few	CASRRAGDPGNTQYF	TGTGCCAGCAGGAGAGCGGGGGACCCAGGGAATACGCAGTATTTT
NA	TRBV5-8	17	TRBJ1-6	once	CASSLGQGLPIRSPLHF	TGTGCCAGCAGCTTGGGTCAGGGGCTCCCAATACGTTCACCCCTCCACTTT
NA	TRBV15	15	TRBJ2-3	few	CATSRVGAPKGEQYF	TGTGCCACCAGCAGAGTGGGGGCCCCCAAGGGGGAGCAGTATTTT
NA	TRBV4-3	16	TRBJ1-6	few	CASSPTMEVRYSPLHF	TGCGCCAGCAGCCCGACAATGGAGGTTAGATATTCACCCCTCCACTTT
NA	TRBV5-5	11	TRBJ2-3	NA	CASYREDTQYF	TGTGCCAGTTACAGGGAAGATACGCAGTATTTT
NA	TRBV4-3	16	TRBJ1-5	NA	CASSQDIRQANQPQHF	TGCGCCAGCAGCCAAGATATCCGACAGGCTAATCAGCCCCAGCATTTT
NA	TRBV27	15	TRBJ1-6	few	CASTLGRTHNSPLHF	TGTGCCAGCACCTTGGGGCGGACTCATAATTCACCCCTCCACTTT
NA	TRBV27	14	TRBJ1-4	NA	CASSLGQGLGKLFF	TGTGCCAGCAGTTTAGGGCAGGGTCTCGGAAAACTGTTTTTT
TRBD1	TRBV5-1	14	TRBJ2-7	many	CASRSGTGTYEQYF	TGTGCCAGCAGATCCGGGACAGGGACCTACGAGCAGTACTTC
NA	TRBV15	13	TRBJ1-1	NA	CATSRVPNTEAFF	TGTGCCACCAGCAGAGTCCCGAACACTGAAGCTTTCTTT
NA	TRBV28	16	TRBJ1-1	NA	CASSLLAEGGNTEAFF	TGTGCCAGCAGTTTATTAGCGGAGGGCGGGAACACTGAAGCTTTCTTT
NA	TRBV3-1	15	TRBJ1-4	NA	CASSQERRRDEKLFF	TGTGCCAGCAGCCAAGAGAGGCGCCGGGATGAAAAACTGTTTTTT
NA	TRBV6-5	16	TRBJ2-3	NA	CASSYGSRRDTDTQYF	TGTGCCAGCAGTTACGGGTCTAGACGGGACACAGATACGCAGTATTTT
NA	TRBV6-5	14	TRBJ2-7	NA	CASRAPLAPYEQYF	TGTGCCAGCAGGGCTCCCCTGGCTCCCTACGAGCAGTACTTC
TRBD2	TRBV27	11	TRBJ2-4	NA	CAGSLGRVQYF	TGTGCCGGCAGCCTTGGGAGGGTTCAGTACTTC
NA	TRBV20-1	15	TRBJ2-3	NA	CSAGGPQGITDTQYF	TGCAGTGCTGGGGGCCCCCAGGGTATCACAGATACGCAGTATTTT
TRBD2	TRBV27	20	TRBJ2-6	few	CASSSRYSGGPRSGANVLTF	TGTGCCAGCAGTTCTCGTTATAGCGGGGGGCCTCGCTCTGGGGCCAACGTCCTGACTTTC
NA	TRBV7-2	14	TRBJ1-1	few	CASSPNWGGTEAFF	TGTGCCAGCAGCCCCAACTGGGGGGGCACTGAAGCTTTCTTT
NA	TRBV4-2	14	TRBJ2-1	NA	CASSYLTADNEQFF	TGTGCCAGCAGCTATCTTACGGCGGACAATGAGCAGTTCTTC
TRBD2	TRBV6-2/TRBV6-3	13	TRBJ2-3	few	CATKRGSTDTQYF	TGTGCCACCAAGCGGGGGTCCACAGATACGCAGTATTTT
TRBD1	TRBV5-1	14	TRBJ2-3	few	CATRQGVATDTQYF	TGCGCCACCCGACAGGGGGTGGCTACAGATACGCAGTATTTT